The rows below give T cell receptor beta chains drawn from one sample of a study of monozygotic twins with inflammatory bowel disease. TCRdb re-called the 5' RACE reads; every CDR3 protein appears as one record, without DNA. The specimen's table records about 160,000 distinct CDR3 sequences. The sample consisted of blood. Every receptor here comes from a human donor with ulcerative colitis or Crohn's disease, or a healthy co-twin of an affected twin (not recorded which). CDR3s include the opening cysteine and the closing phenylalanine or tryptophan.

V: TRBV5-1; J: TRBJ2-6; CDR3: CASRDRVSSGANVLTF
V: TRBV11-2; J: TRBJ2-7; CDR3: CASSLEVVYEQYF
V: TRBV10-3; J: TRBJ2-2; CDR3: CAISESGQGSGTGELFF
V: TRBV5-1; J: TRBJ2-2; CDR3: CASRGTGIITGELFF
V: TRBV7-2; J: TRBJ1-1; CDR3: CASSLGRNTEAFF
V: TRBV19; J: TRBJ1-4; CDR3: CASSILRTGEEKLFF
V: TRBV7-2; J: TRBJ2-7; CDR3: CASNKLAGVFEQYF
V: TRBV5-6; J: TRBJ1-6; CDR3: CASNHQGRTSPLHF
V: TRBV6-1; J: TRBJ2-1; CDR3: CASSGDSPLQSSYNEQFF
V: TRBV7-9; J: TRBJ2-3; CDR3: CASSAGTSGSSDTQYF
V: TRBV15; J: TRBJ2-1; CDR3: CATAGGYNEQFF
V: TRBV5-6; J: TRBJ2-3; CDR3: CASSFPGGSTDTQYF
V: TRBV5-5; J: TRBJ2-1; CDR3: CASSFSGGGLNEQFF
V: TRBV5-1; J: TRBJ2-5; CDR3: CASRPGGGAVAETQYF
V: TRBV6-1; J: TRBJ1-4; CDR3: CASSEWHRDKFLF
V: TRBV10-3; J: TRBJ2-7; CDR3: CAISGQLYEQYF
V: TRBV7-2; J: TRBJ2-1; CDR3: CASSFGTGKGNEQFF
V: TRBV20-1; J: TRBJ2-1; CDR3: CSARDLLAGYNEQFF
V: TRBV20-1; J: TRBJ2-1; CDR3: CSAGAQGPRSNEQFF
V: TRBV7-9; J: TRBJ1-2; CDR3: CASIPGTAYGYTF
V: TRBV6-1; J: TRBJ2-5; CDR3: CASIFGLQETQYF
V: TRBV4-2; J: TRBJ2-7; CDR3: CASSQGSLPYEQYF
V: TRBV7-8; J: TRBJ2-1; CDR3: CASSLVVREGPYYNEQFF
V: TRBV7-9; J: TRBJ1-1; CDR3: CASSLKDGRYTEAFF
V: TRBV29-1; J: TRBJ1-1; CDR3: CSVEVRGRWTEAFF
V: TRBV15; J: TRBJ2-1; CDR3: CATAGLQNSYNEQFF
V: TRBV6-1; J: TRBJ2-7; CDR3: CASSTTSGSSYEQYF
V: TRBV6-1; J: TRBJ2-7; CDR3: CASIGVYEQYF
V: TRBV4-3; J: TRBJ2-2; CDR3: CASSQLGSGELFF
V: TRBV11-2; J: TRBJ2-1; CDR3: CASSTGSPGNEQFF
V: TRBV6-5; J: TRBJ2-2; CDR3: CASSYVARLNPANTGELFF
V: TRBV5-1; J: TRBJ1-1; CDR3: CASSTGTGFGNTEAFF
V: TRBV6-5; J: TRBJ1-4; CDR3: CASSSTGGDGKLFF
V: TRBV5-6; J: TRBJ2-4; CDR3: CASSVTGMRNIQYF
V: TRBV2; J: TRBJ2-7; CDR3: CASSESSGRNEQYF
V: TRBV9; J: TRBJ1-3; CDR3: CASSADPGGNTIYF
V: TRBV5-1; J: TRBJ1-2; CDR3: CASSFKGPPNYGYTF
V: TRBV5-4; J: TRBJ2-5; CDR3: CASSAKRLAGETQYF
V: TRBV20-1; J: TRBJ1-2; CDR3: CSAEPGNDSGYTF
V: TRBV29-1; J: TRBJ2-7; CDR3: CSVERKDRGSNEQYF
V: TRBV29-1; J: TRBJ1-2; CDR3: CSVESGDRGYGYTF
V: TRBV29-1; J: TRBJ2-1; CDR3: CSVAAGGTDEQFF
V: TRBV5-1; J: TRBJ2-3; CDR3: CASSLVGGNPDTQYF
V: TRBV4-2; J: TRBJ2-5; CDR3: CASSQDRPPETQYF